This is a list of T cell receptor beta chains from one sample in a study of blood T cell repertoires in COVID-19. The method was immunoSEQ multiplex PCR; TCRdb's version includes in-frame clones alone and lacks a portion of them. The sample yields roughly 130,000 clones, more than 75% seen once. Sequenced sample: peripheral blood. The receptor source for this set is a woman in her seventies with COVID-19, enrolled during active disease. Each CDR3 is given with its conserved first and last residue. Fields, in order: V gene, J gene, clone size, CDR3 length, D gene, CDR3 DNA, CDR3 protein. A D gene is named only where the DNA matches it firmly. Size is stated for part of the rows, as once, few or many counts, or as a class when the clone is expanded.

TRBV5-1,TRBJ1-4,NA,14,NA,TGCGCCAGCAGCCCCGGGGGGCGGGGAGAAAAACTGTTTTTT,CASSPGGRGEKLFF
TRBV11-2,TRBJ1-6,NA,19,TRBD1,TGTGCCAGCAGCCCTCGACGAAAGGACAGGGACTCCTATAATTCACCCCTCCACTTT,CASSPRRKDRDSYNSPLHF
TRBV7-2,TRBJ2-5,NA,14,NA,TGTGCCAGCCGTTCCGACAGAATACGAGAGACCCAGTACTTC,CASRSDRIRETQYF
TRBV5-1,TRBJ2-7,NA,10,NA,TGCGCCAGCCCCACATACGAGCAGTACTTC,CASPTYEQYF
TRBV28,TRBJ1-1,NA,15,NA,TGTGCCAGCAGTCCTTCGACAGGCGGAGGCACTGAAGCTTTCTTT,CASSPSTGGGTEAFF
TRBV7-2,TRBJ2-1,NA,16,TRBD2,TGTGCCAGCAGCTGGGCGGCTAGCGGGGTGTACAATGAGCAGTTCTTC,CASSWAASGVYNEQFF
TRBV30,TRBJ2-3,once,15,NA,TGTGCCTGGAGTTCACTAGGACCACGGGGGGATACGCAGTATTTT,CAWSSLGPRGDTQYF
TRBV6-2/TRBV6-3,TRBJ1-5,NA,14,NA,TGTGCCAGCAGCCTTCAGGGGTCGTATCAGCCCCAGCATTTT,CASSLQGSYQPQHF
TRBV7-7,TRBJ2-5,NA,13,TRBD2,TGTGCTAGCAGTTCCGGGGGGAAGGAGACCCAGTACTTC,CASSSGGKETQYF
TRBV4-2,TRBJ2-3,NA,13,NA,TGTGCCAGCAGCCAAGAGGCCGCAGATACGCAGTATTTT,CASSQEAADTQYF
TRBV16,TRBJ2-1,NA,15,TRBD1,TGTGCCAGCAGCCGGGGACAGGGGGCGTACAATGAGCAGTTCTTC,CASSRGQGAYNEQFF
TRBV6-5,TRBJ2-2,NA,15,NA,TGTGCCAGCAGTTACTCTTACAGGGACACCGGGGAGCTGTTTTTT,CASSYSYRDTGELFF